This note documents a single T cell receptor (beta chain) sequence. Its cognate antigen is unknown. Here immunoSEQ multiplex PCR was the method, and the copy in TCRdb shows in-frame clones only, minus some. The top ten hold approximately 12% of the sample, which has around 50,000 clones, about 75% seen once. Time point: cycle 4 day 1 (C4D1), after 5 to 7 weeks of nivolumab. Every single patient, without exception, relapsed after autologous stem cell transplantation, and brentuximab vedotin exposure varied. From germline, CDR1 is MDHEN and CDR2 SYDVKM. The CDR3 contains 13 residues. With 7 bases removed from V and 8 bases from J, the gap between germline ends came to 15 bases. This specimen belongs to a study of PD-1 blockade in classical Hodgkin lymphoma. Regarding the study as a whole: Nivolumab starters within 1 year of ASCT were excluded. Partial responders and progressors had significantly lower baseline TCR diversity. There was a significant rise in CD4+ TCR diversity by C4D1, with no such rise for CD8+.

This specimen consisted of peripheral blood mononuclear cells (PBMCs), obtained before the fourth cycle of nivolumab. This clonotype was obtained from a human donor with classical Hodgkin lymphoma. The chain is built from TRBV28 and TRBJ2-1; D might be TRBD1 (6 bases). The CDR3 DNA reads TGTGCCAGCACCATCAGGGGTCGCCATGAGCAGTTCTTC. Translated: CASTIRGRHEQFF.